The sample holds a few counts of the clone carrying this TCR beta chain. What it binds is unknown. Looked up from germline, CDR1 is SGHAT and CDR2 is FQNNGV. The ends were cut back, 5 bases at V and 1 base at J, with 14 bases in the middle. This CDR3 has 15 amino acids. These data belong to a study of blood T cells in healthy people across ages. The study recruited healthy Caucasian donors from Russia who were aged about 6 to 95. Researchers report isolating at least 6.5 million PBMCs per sample. Primed by a sample-barcoded 5' primer and a J-beta primer mix, a second PCR proceeded for 7 to 11 cycles. Every sample produced at least 2.5 million CDR3-containing paired-end reads. Via MiXCR, TCRdb re-called the 5' RACE reads, giving one row per CDR3 protein. The data contain over 500,000 distinct CDR3 sequences, roughly a quarter of them seen just once; the ten biggest clones take up approximately 3.6%. Broader study findings: No conclusive comparison of naive versus antigen-experienced cells was possible with unsorted PBMCs.

This sample also belongs to another study, concerning T cells of mothers and their children.

The chain uses TRBV11-2 and TRBJ1-1; D gene ambiguous. The sample comprised blood. This clonotype was sampled from a boy between 2 and 10 years old in good health. The DNA for the CDR3 is TGTGCCAGCAGCCCAGACTGGACGGGGAACACTGAAGCTTTCTTT. This encodes CASSPDWTGNTEAFF.